This T cell receptor beta chain was obtained from a study of cytotoxic CD8 clonotypes in ibrutinib-treated CLL. Study-wide results and limits: There were differences in sampling times between sustained-remission and progressing patients. Public clonotypes were seen rarely and were contracted or stable on treatment.

Target depth was 1 in 200,000 to 1 in 1 million T cells, about 10x per clonotype. The method was immunoSEQ multiplex PCR; TCRdb's version includes in-frame clones alone and lacks a portion of them. This sample yields some 200,000 clones, of which 79% are seen a single time; more than 9.5% belongs to the top ten. TCR beta library input comprised about 1.9 micrograms of genomic DNA from cryopreserved PBMCs. V shed 0 bases and J shed 2 bases, with 16 bases lying between them. Germline V gene sequence: CDR1 MGHRA, CDR2 YSYEKL. The length of the CDR3 is 17 residues. With regard to this clone: Its specificity is unknown.

Sequenced here: PBMCs, sampled after 12 months of ibrutinib treatment. The rearrangement joins TRBV4-1 to TRBJ2-5; possible D gene TRBD2, 5 bases. This TCR derives from a human donor with chronic lymphocytic leukemia. The CDR3 nucleotides read TGCGCCAGCAGCCAAGATATGGCTAGCAGCCGACAAGAGACCCAGTACTTC. Its protein is CASSQDMASSRQETQYF.